This is a list of T cell receptor beta chains from one sample in a study of cytomegalovirus exposure and HLA in healthy donors. The data were produced by immunoSEQ multiplex PCR, yet TCRdb's version contains in-frame clones alone and is incomplete. The table includes some 130,000 clones, approximately 80% detected once. The specimen was PBMCs. These receptor sequences come from a male donor in good health and CMV-seronegative. Each CDR3 is given with its conserved first and last residue. The D gene is left open where the match is weak. Clone size is shown for a subset of rows, as once, few, many or a class of expanded clone.

. | . | TRBJ2-7 | TRBV5-4 | TGTGCCAGCAGCTTGGTAGGGGGCTCCTACGAGCAGTACTTC | CASSLVGGSYEQYF
. | . | TRBJ1-2 | TRBV19 | TGTGCCAGTAGTATCGTGGGGGCCGGGACCTATGGCTACACCTTC | CASSIVGAGTYGYTF
. | TRBD1 | TRBJ1-1 | TRBV19 | TGTGCCAGTAGGACTGGGACAGGGGCTGTGAACACTGAAGCTTTCTTT | CASRTGTGAVNTEAFF
. | . | TRBJ1-2 | TRBV5-3 | TGTGCCAGAAGCTACCTAGGGTCGGGGAGTGGCGGCTACACCTTC | CARSYLGSGSGGYTF
. | . | TRBJ1-5 | TRBV29-1 | TGCAGCGTCGCCGTCGGCAGGGAGGATCAGCCCCAGCATTTT | CSVAVGREDQPQHF
. | . | TRBJ1-2 | TRBV30 | TGTGCCTGGGGTCCGGGAGGGGATGGCTACACCTTC | CAWGPGGDGYTF
. | TRBD1 | TRBJ1-1 | TRBV25-1 | TGTGCCAGCAGTGGTGGACAGGGTTATGGCACTGAAGCTTTCTTT | CASSGGQGYGTEAFF
. | TRBD1 | TRBJ2-7 | TRBV6-5 | TGTGCCAGCAGTTACTCGAGGACAGGCTCTCACCACGAGCAGTACTTC | CASSYSRTGSHHEQYF
. | TRBD1 | TRBJ1-5 | TRBV9 | TGTGCCAGCAGCGCGGACAGGGGAGGGGGTCAGCCCCAGCATTTT | CASSADRGGGQPQHF
few | TRBD1 | TRBJ2-3 | TRBV11-2 | TGTGCCAGCAGCCCGGGACAGGGGGATACGCAGTATTTT | CASSPGQGDTQYF
once | TRBD1 | TRBJ2-7 | TRBV28 | TGTGCCAGCAGCGGACAGGGAAGTTCCTACGAGCAGTACTTC | CASSGQGSSYEQYF
. | TRBD1 | TRBJ1-6 | TRBV7-2 | TGTGCCAGCAGCCCAAGACAGGGGAATTCACCCCTCCACTTT | CASSPRQGNSPLHF
. | . | TRBJ2-7 | TRBV6-6 | TGTGCCAGCAGTTACGAGACCACAGGGTTTTACGAGCAGTACTTC | CASSYETTGFYEQYF
. | TRBD2 | TRBJ2-7 | TRBV5-6 | TGTGCCAGCAGCCGAGGGACTAGCGGATGGTACGAGCAGTACTTC | CASSRGTSGWYEQYF
many | . | TRBJ1-1 | TRBV6-5 | TGTGCCATTCGTAGGGGCGCCGCTGAAGCTTTCTTT | CAIRRGAAEAFF
once | . | TRBJ2-1 | TRBV7-7 | TGTGCCAGCAGCTCTTTGGGGGGTAATGAGCAGTTCTTC | CASSSLGGNEQFF
. | . | TRBJ1-2 | TRBV19 | TGTGCCAGTAGTATCGGGTACAGGGAGAGCTATGGCTACACCTTC | CASSIGYRESYGYTF
. | TRBD2 | TRBJ2-6 | TRBV6-5 | TGTGCCAGCAGGGCGGGGGTTACTGGGGCCAACGTCCTGACTTTC | CASRAGVTGANVLTF
. | TRBD1 | TRBJ1-4 | TRBV30 | TGTGCCTGGAGGAGACAGGGTGGGGAAAAACTGTTTTTT | CAWRRQGGEKLFF
. | . | TRBJ2-1 | TRBV27 | TGTGCCAGCAGTATTGGTGGCGGAAACTACAATGAGCAGTTCTTC | CASSIGGGNYNEQFF
. | . | TRBJ1-2 | TRBV7-9 | TGTGCCAGCAGCTTAGGGTCAGGGAACTATGGCTACACCTTC | CASSLGSGNYGYTF
. | . | TRBJ1-1 | TRBV6-4 | TGTGCCAGCAGCGCCCGGGACACCGGGTGCACTGAAGCTTTCTTT | CASSARDTGCTEAFF
. | TRBD1 | TRBJ2-1 | TRBV6-5 | TGTGCCAGCAGTTACCGGGACAGGAAGGGCAATGAGCAGTTCTTC | CASSYRDRKGNEQFF
. | . | TRBJ2-3 | TRBV6-1 | TGTGCCAGCACCGACGGGTCTGCCCCTACAGATACGCAGTATTTT | CASTDGSAPTDTQYF
. | TRBD1 | TRBJ1-5 | TRBV7-7 | TGTGCTAGCAGCAACTCTCGGTCACGGCGGACAGGGGACCATCAGCCCCAGCATTTT | CASSNSRSRRTGDHQPQHF
. | TRBD1 | TRBJ1-2 | TRBV7-3 | TGTGCCAGCAGCCTTACCGGGACAGGGGGCGTCCCTGGCTATGGCTACACCTTC | CASSLTGTGGVPGYGYTF
. | . | TRBJ1-5 | TRBV19 | TGTGCCAGTAGTATAAAACAGGCTAATCAGCCCCAGCATTTT | CASSIKQANQPQHF
few | . | TRBJ1-2 | TRBV5-6 | TGTGCCAGCAGCCCCACACTGACAGAGAAATTCTATGGCTACACCTTC | CASSPTLTEKFYGYTF
. | . | TRBJ2-7 | TRBV10-1 | TGCGCCAGCATAAGACAGGGAGGTTACGAGCAGTACTTC | CASIRQGGYEQYF
. | . | TRBJ1-5 | TRBV7-9 | TGTGCCAGCAGCTTAGTAACCCGGCAGGGCCGGACTCAGCCCCAGCATTTT | CASSLVTRQGRTQPQHF
once | TRBD1 | TRBJ2-2 | TRBV19 | TGTGCCAGTAGAGGGACCGGGACAGGGATATTCCAAGCGAACACCGGGGAGCTGTTTTTT | CASRGTGTGIFQANTGELFF
. | . | TRBJ1-5 | TRBV7-6 | TGTGCCAGCAGCTACGGGGGGAGCAATCAGCCCCAGCATTTT | CASSYGGSNQPQHF
few | . | TRBJ2-2 | TRBV6-6 | TGTGCCAGCAGCCTACAGGTTAAGGGCACCGGGGAGCTGTTTTTT | CASSLQVKGTGELFF
. | . | TRBJ2-3 | TRBV7-6 | TGTGCCACTCAGACGGGAGATACGCAGTATTTT | CATQTGDTQYF
. | TRBD1 | TRBJ1-4 | TRBV7-8 | TGTGCCAGCAGCTCAAGGGACAGCCCAGGGAACGAAAAACTGTTTTTT | CASSSRDSPGNEKLFF
. | . | TRBJ2-7 | TRBV5-1 | TGCGCCAGCAGCCGGGACACGACTCAAGTATCCTACGAGCAGTACTTC | CASSRDTTQVSYEQYF
. | . | TRBJ1-1 | TRBV4-1 | TGCGCCAGCAGCCAAGAGGGCAGCCTGAACACTGAAGCTTTCTTT | CASSQEGSLNTEAFF
. | . | TRBJ2-5 | TRBV2 | TGTGCCAGCAGTGAGGCACAGTACCAAGAGACCCAGTACTTC | CASSEAQYQETQYF
few | TRBD1 | TRBJ2-2 | TRBV19 | TGTGCCAGTATGGGACAGGGATACACCGGGGAGCTGTTTTTT | CASMGQGYTGELFF
once | TRBD2 | TRBJ2-7 | TRBV7-6 | TGTGCCAGCAGCTTTAAGCGGGAGGAATCCTACGAGCAGTACTTC | CASSFKREESYEQYF
few | . | TRBJ1-1 | TRBV10-2 | TGCGCCAGCAGCCTTATAGACAGTGTTGGCACTGAAGCTTTCTTT | CASSLIDSVGTEAFF
. | TRBD1 | TRBJ1-5 | TRBV2 | TGTGCCAGCAGTTCGGACAGGGGTGGCCATCAGCCCCAGCATTTT | CASSSDRGGHQPQHF
. | . | TRBJ1-1 | TRBV7-2 | TGTGCCAGCACCCGGTCAGTAGGGAGTAGGACTGAAGCTTTCTTT | CASTRSVGSRTEAFF
. | TRBD1 | TRBJ2-4 | TRBV19 | TGTGCCAGTAGTACTCCTCGGACAGGGGGCCACATTCAGTACTTC | CASSTPRTGGHIQYF
. | TRBD1 | TRBJ1-1 | TRBV27 | TGTGCCAGCAGTTTACAGGGGGCCATGAACACTGAAGCTTTCTTT | CASSLQGAMNTEAFF